These 25 T cell receptor beta chains were all obtained from the same sample, sequenced in a study of radiotherapy plus CTLA-4 blockade in lung cancer. Clones were read by immunoSEQ multiplex PCR, and TCRdb kept only the in-frame ones, dropping some. The table has 26,000 or so clones, 79% seen once. The specimen comprised peripheral blood, sampled from a patient treated with radiotherapy plus ipilimumab. The receptors derive from a human donor with non-small cell lung cancer that progressed on radiotherapy plus ipilimumab.

The chain joins TRBV9 to TRBJ1-3; unclear D gene. V was clipped by 4 bases and J by 1 base, with 9 bases between them. Looked up from germline, CDR1 is SGDLS and CDR2 is YYNGEE. The CDR3 length is 14 residues. CDR3 coding DNA: TGTGCCAGCAGCCCACCTCGATCTGGAAACACCATATATTTT. It codes for CASSPPRSGNTIYF.

This clone has more than one count but fewer than ten. V is TRBV9 and J is TRBJ1-3; 8 nucleotides match TRBD1. Germline V gene data show CDR1 as SGDLS and CDR2 as YYNGEE. CDR3 length: 16 amino acids. Trimming took 3 bases from V and 4 from J; bases not matched to a gene: 9. CDR3 in DNA: TGTGCCAGCAGCGACGGACAGGGTTTGAGAGGAAACACCATATATTTT. This translates into CASSDGQGLRGNTIYF.

A single count supports this clone. V usage is TRBV6-5 and J usage is TRBJ2-1; D tentatively fits TRBD1 or TRBD2 (5 bases each). CDR1 and CDR2 from the germline V gene are MNHEY and SVGAGI. The CDR3 contains 14 residues. V was pared by 0 bases and J by 8 bases, with 11 bases between. The CDR3: CASSYSGRGYEQFF. DNA for the CDR3: TGTGCCAGCAGTTACTCTGGCCGGGGCTATGAGCAGTTCTTC.

The rearrangement uses TRBV4-3 and TRBJ1-1; D remains ambiguous. V lost 3 bases to trimming and J lost 1 base, with 6 bases between them. CDR1 is LGHNA and CDR2 is YSLEER in the germline V gene. The CDR3 loop spans 13 amino acids. DNA for the CDR3: TGCGCCAGCAGCCAGGACCGGAACACTGAAGCTTTCTTT. This sequence encodes CASSQDRNTEAFF.

The V gene is TRBV19, the J gene TRBJ1-2; 7 bases are shared with TRBD1. From germline, CDR1 is LNHDA and CDR2 SQIVND (reference sequence). The junction had 4 bases not matched to a gene; V was cut back by 0 bases and J by 6 bases. The CDR3 loop spans 14 amino acids. The CDR3 sequence: CASSIDRGGNGYTF. The CDR3 coding sequence is TGTGCCAGTAGTATAGATCGAGGGGGCAATGGCTACACCTTC.

This chain uses TRBV28 with TRBJ2-6, with D maybe TRBD2 (6 bases). CDR1 and CDR2 (germline): MDHEN, SYDVKM. Deletions cut 6 bases from V and 1 base from J, with 16 bases between. CDR3 size: 17 residues. CDR3 DNA sequence: TGTGCCAGCAGGGGAGGAATTGGGGGTTCTGGGGCCAACGTCCTGACTTTC. Translated, it gives CASRGGIGGSGANVLTF.

The V and J genes are TRBV7-2 and TRBJ2-7; TRBD2 is a possible D gene (5 bases). Trimming took off 5 bases at V and 0 bases at J, with 14 bases between the two ends. CDR3 size: 15 residues. Germline V gene data show CDR1 as SGHTA and CDR2 as FQGNSA. CDR3 protein: CASSALAGISYEQYF. CDR3 coding DNA: TGTGCCAGCAGCGCGTTGGCGGGCATCTCCTACGAGCAGTACTTC.

The chain links TRBV11-2 to TRBJ1-1; no definite D call. Trimming took off 2 bases at V and 5 bases at J, with 15 bases between the two ends. Germline assignment: CDR1 SGHAT and CDR2 FQNNGV. CDR3 length equals 15 residues. CDR3 nucleotides: TGTGCCAGCAGCTTACTGGCAGGAACCTTAACTGAAGCTTTCTTT. It yields the protein CASSLLAGTLTEAFF.

This clone was recorded once. The chain employs TRBV28 and TRBJ2-1; 12 bases are shared with TRBD2. The CDR3 is made up of 17 amino acids. Germline CDR1 is MDHEN and CDR2 is SYDVKM. V trimming: 5 bases; J trimming: 6 bases; junction bases outside the gene matches: 11. This chain's CDR3 is CASSAGLAGYLLNEQFF. The CDR3 DNA reads as TGTGCCAGCAGTGCGGGACTAGCGGGCTACCTCCTCAATGAGCAGTTCTTC.

The V and J genes are TRBV4-3 and TRBJ2-4; 8 nucleotides align to TRBD2. Germline V gene lookup returns CDR1 LGHNA and CDR2 YSLEER. Trimming removed 1 base from V and 0 bases from J; junction bases left unmatched: 8. CDR3 size: 18 residues. CDR3 nucleotides: TGCGCCAGCAGCCAAGCTCCGAACGGGGGGGTAGCCAAAAACATTCAGTACTTC. Its translation: CASSQAPNGGVAKNIQYF.

The chain uses TRBV2 and TRBJ1-4, with TRBD1 identical over 9 bases. J was trimmed by 4 bases and V by 5 bases; bases with no gene match: 5. Germline V gene data show CDR1 as SNHLY and CDR2 as FYNNEI. CDR3 length: 15 amino acids. The CDR3 DNA reads TGTGCCAGCAGTCCAGGGACAGGGATTAATGAAAAACTGTTTTTT. Protein product: CASSPGTGINEKLFF.

This clone was seen a single time. The chain joins TRBV7-3 to TRBJ2-2; TRBD1 agrees at 9 bases. The CDR3 covers 14 residues. Per the germline V gene, CDR1 is SGHTA and CDR2 is FQGTGA. With V trimmed by 5 bases and J by 7 bases, 5 bases remained unmatched. CDR3 nucleotide sequence: TGTGCCAGCAGCGAACAGGGGGCGGGCGGGGAGCTGTTTTTT. Amino acids: CASSEQGAGGELFF.

V is TRBV29-1 and J is TRBJ2-2; D is uncertain. V was shortened by 1 base and J by 2 bases, with 11 bases between the two germline ends. CDR3 length: 15 amino acids. The germline V gene encodes CDR1 SQVTM and CDR2 ANQGSEA. CDR3 amino acids: CSVEVPSKNTGELFF. The CDR3 DNA reads TGCAGCGTTGAAGTACCTTCAAAAAACACCGGGGAGCTGTTTTTT.

The rearrangement uses TRBV27 and TRBJ1-6; D not certain. The germline gives CDR1 MNHEY, CDR2 SMNVEV (reference sequence). The CDR3 totals 15 residues. V gave up 0 bases and J gave up 6 bases, with 9 bases separating them. In nucleotides, the CDR3 is TGTGCCAGCAGTTTATCGTTCACGGGTAATTCACCCCTCCACTTT. Its translation: CASSLSFTGNSPLHF.

The chain is built from TRBV4-3 and TRBJ2-7; tentatively, D is TRBD1 (5 bases). V was shortened by 0 bases and J by 3 bases, with 9 bases between the two germline ends. Germline V gene lookup returns CDR1 LGHNA and CDR2 YSLEER. There are 14 residues in the CDR3. The CDR3 protein is CASSQERQYYEQYF. CDR3 nucleotide sequence: TGCGCCAGCAGCCAAGAACGACAGTACTACGAGCAGTACTTC.

This rearrangement joins TRBV5-1 to TRBJ2-1, with D unclear. Germline V CDR1 and CDR2: SGHRS, YFSETQ. CDR3 length: 15 amino acids. V was clipped by 6 bases and J by 2 bases, with 15 bases between them. DNA for the CDR3: TGCGCCAGCACTCCGGGCTCTGCGGCCTACAATGAGCAGTTCTTC. Protein sequence: CASTPGSAAYNEQFF.

The rearrangement joins TRBV9 to TRBJ2-5, with D tentatively TRBD1 or TRBD2 (6 bases each). CDR3 length: 13 residues. Germline values: CDR1 SGDLS, CDR2 YYNGEE. Trimming pared 5 bases from V and 6 bases from J, leaving 14 bases between. The CDR3 here is CASSIGGGKTQYF. In DNA, the CDR3 is TGTGCCAGCAGTATCGGAGGGGGGAAGACCCAGTACTTC.

The chain is built from TRBV7-6 and TRBJ1-1; 7 bases match TRBD1. After removal of 3 bases from V and 5 bases from J, the junction contained 3 bases not matched to a gene. The CDR3 contains 13 residues. Germline assignment: CDR1 SGHVS and CDR2 FNYEAQ. CDR3: CASSFQGDTEAFF. CDR3 sequence (DNA): TGTGCCAGCAGCTTTCAGGGGGATACTGAAGCTTTCTTT.

The chain employs TRBV30 and TRBJ1-5; D may be TRBD1 (5 bases). V was trimmed by 0 bases and J by 5 bases, leaving 8 bases between them. The CDR3 spans 13 residues. Germline values: CDR1 GTSNPN, CDR2 SVGIG (reference sequence). The CDR3 reads CAWSVSGYQPQHF. CDR3 sequence (DNA): TGTGCCTGGAGTGTGTCAGGGTATCAGCCCCAGCATTTT.

This clone is deemed large. J is TRBJ2-1 and V is TRBV5-4; no reliable D call. Germline V gene data show CDR1 as SGHNT and CDR2 as YYREEE (reference sequence). CDR3 length: 13 residues. Trimming removed 2 bases from V and 6 bases from J, with 9 bases in between. In nucleotides, the CDR3 is TGTGCCAGCAGCTTCGGTGGAAGCAATGAGCAGTTCTTC. It codes for CASSFGGSNEQFF. Combining the CDR3 with reference TRBV5-4 and TRBJ2-1 gives the whole variable domain ETGVTQSPTHLIKTRGQQVTLRCSSQSGHNTVSWYQQALGQGPQFIFQYYREEENGRGNFPPRFSGLQFPNYSSELNVNALELDDSALYLCASSFGGSNEQFFGPGTRLTVL.

The chain employs TRBV5-4 and TRBJ2-6; D ambiguous. Germline V CDR1 and CDR2: SGHNT, YYREEE (reference sequence). This CDR3 is 13 amino acids long. V dropped 7 bases and J dropped 5 bases, with 10 bases sitting between them. The CDR3 DNA follows: TGTGCCAGCGCACAAAGTCGGGCCAACGTCCTGACTTTC. Residues: CASAQSRANVLTF. Combining the CDR3 with reference TRBV5-4 and TRBJ2-6 gives the whole variable domain ETGVTQSPTHLIKTRGQQVTLRCSSQSGHNTVSWYQQALGQGPQFIFQYYREEENGRGNFPPRFSGLQFPNYSSELNVNALELDDSALYLCASAQSRANVLTFGAGSRLTVL.

The V gene is TRBV5-4, the J gene TRBJ2-4; unclear D gene. Between the trimmed V and J ends, which lost 2 bases and 3 bases, there was a span of 12 bases. CDR1 and CDR2 from the germline V gene are SGHNT and YYREEE (reference sequence). This CDR3 comprises 15 residues. The CDR3 sequence is CASSFIRMGKNIQYF. The CDR3 DNA follows: TGTGCCAGCAGCTTTATTAGAATGGGCAAAAACATTCAGTACTTC.

This clone was picked up one time. V gene TRBV18 combines with J gene TRBJ2-7; D might be TRBD2 (6 bases). CDR1 is KGHSH and CDR2 is LQKENI in the germline V gene. The V gene lost 6 bases and the J gene lost 5 bases, with 17 bases spanning the gap. The CDR3 is made up of 14 amino acids. The CDR3 region has the DNA TGTGCCAGCTCGCCCGGGACTGTACACCACGAGCAGTACTTC. Translating gives CASSPGTVHHEQYF.

The chain recombines TRBV5-1 with TRBJ2-1, with 11 bases fitting TRBD1. The germline CDR1 and CDR2 sequences are SGHRS and YFSETQ. Trimming at V came to 0 bases and at J to 6 bases, leaving 5 bases not matched to a gene. CDR3 size: 16 residues. As DNA, the CDR3 is TGCGCCAGCAGCTTGGGTGGGACAGGGGGTTCCAATGAGCAGTTCTTC. Its protein is CASSLGGTGGSNEQFF.

The V call is TRBV10-3, the J call TRBJ1-1; D not certain. The V end was cut by 4 bases, the J end by 1 base, with 7 bases between. The germline gives CDR1 ENHRY, CDR2 SYGVKD. The CDR3 consists of 13 residues. CDR3 in DNA: TGTGCCATCAGTGTGAAGGGGAACACTGAAGCTTTCTTT. Protein: CAISVKGNTEAFF.